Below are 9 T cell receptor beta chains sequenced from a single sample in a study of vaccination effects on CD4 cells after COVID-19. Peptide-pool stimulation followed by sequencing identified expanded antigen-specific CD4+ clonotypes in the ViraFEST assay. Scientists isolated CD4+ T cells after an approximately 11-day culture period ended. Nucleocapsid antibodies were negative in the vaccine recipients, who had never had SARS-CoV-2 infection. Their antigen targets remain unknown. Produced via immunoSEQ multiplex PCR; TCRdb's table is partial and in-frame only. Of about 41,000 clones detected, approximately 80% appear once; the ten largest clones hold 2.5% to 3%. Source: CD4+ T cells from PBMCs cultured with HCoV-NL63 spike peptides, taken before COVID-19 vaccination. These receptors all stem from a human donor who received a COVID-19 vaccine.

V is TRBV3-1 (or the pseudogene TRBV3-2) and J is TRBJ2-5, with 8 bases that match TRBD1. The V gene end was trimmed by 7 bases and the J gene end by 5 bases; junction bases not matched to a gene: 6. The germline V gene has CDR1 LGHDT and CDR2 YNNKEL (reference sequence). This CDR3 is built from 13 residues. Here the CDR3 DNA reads TGTGCCAGCACCGGACAGGGTGTGGAGACCCAGTACTTC. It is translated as CASTGQGVETQYF.

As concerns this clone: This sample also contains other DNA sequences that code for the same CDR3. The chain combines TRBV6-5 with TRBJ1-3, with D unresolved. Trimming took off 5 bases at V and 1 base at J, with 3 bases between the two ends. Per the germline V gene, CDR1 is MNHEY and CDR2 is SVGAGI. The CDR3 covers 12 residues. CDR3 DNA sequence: TGTGCCAGCAGTCGGTCTGGAAACACCATATATTTT. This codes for CASSRSGNTIYF.

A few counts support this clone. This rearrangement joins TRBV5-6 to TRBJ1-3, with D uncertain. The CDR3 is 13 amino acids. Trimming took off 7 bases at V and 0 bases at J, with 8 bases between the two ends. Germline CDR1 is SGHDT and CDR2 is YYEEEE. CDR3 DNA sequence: TGTGCCAGCTGTCGGCTCTCTGGAAACACCATATATTTT. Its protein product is CASCRLSGNTIYF.

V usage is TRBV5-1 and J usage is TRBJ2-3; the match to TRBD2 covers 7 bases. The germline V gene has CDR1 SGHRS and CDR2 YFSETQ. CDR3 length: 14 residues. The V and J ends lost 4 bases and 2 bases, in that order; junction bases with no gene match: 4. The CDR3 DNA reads TGCGCCAGCAGCGGAGCGGGGAACACAGATACGCAGTATTTT. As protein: CASSGAGNTDTQYF.

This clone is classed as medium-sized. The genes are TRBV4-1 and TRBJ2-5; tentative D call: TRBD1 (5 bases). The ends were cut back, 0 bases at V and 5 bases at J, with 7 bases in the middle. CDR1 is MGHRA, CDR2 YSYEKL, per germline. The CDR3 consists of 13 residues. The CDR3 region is CASSQEGQETQYF. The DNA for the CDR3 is TGCGCCAGCAGCCAAGAGGGGCAGGAGACCCAGTACTTC.

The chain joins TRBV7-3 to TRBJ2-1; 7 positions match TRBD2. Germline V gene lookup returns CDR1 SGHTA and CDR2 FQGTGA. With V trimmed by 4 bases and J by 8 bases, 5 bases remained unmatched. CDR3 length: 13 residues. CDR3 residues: CASSSLGGYEQFF. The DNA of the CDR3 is TGTGCCAGCAGCTCCTTGGGGGGGTATGAGCAGTTCTTC.

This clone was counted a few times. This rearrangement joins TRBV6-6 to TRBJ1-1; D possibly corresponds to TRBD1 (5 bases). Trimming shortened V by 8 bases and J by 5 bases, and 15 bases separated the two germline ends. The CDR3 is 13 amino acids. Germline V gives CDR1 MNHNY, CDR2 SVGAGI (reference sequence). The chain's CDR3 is CASGGGAGTEAFF. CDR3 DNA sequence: TGTGCCAGCGGGGGGGGTGCTGGGACTGAAGCTTTCTTT.

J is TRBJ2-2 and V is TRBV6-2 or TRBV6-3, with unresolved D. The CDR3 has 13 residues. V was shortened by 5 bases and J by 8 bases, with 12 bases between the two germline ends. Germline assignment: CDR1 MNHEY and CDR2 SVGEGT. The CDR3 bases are TGTGCCAGCAGTCTTATTAATGTAGGGGAGCTGTTTTTT. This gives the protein CASSLINVGELFF.

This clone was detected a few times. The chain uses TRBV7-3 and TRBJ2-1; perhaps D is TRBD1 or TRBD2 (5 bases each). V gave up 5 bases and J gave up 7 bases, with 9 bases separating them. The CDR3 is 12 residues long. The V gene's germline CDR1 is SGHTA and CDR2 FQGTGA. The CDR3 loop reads CASSQGRNEQFF. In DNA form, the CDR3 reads TGTGCCAGCAGCCAGGGACGGAATGAGCAGTTCTTC.